The 26 T cell receptor beta chains below come from one sample, sequenced in a study of blood T cell repertoires in COVID-19. Repertoires were generated with immunoSEQ multiplex PCR, while TCRdb's copy carries only in-frame clones and drops some. The repertoire holds roughly 380,000 clones, with 88% as singletons. The sample consisted of PBMCs or T cells enriched from blood (not recorded which). The source of these receptors is a woman in her twenties or thirties who had been exposed to COVID-19.

This clone was seen just once. The gene calls are TRBV10-2 and TRBJ2-1; D remains unclear. This CDR3 region has 12 residues. Trimming cost V 4 bases and J 9 bases, with 10 bases left between them. Germline CDR1 and CDR2: WSHSY and SAAADI. The CDR3 is CASSGLAGEQFF. The CDR3 nucleotides read TGCGCCAGCAGTGGGTTAGCTGGTGAGCAGTTCTTC.

The chain couples TRBV28 to TRBJ1-2; D remains unclear. V lost 3 bases to trimming and J lost 4 bases, with 15 bases between them. This CDR3 is 15 amino acids long. CDR1 is MDHEN and CDR2 is SYDVKM in the germline V gene. CDR3 DNA: TGTGCCAGCAGTTTGGCCCTCGGGTATGGCTATGGCTACACCTTC. It specifies CASSLALGYGYGYTF.

This clone was seen once. V usage is TRBV5-1 and J usage is TRBJ2-1; 16 bases map to TRBD2. CDR1 is SGHRS, CDR2 YFSETQ, per germline. V trimming: 4 bases; J trimming: 8 bases; junction bases outside the gene matches: 6. CDR3 length: 16 residues. The CDR3 loop reads CASSPGLAGGLDEQFF. DNA of the CDR3: TGCGCCAGCAGCCCGGGACTAGCGGGAGGGCTAGATGAGCAGTTCTTC.

As concerns this clone: Sequence at one end of the junction differs from germline and may be a read error. V is TRBV20-1 and J is TRBJ2-7; TRBD1 might be the D (5 bases). CDR3 length equals 11 residues. CDR1 is DFQATT, CDR2 SNEGSKA, per germline (reference sequence). CDR3 sequence: CSARDRGFGVF. CDR3 in DNA: TGCAGTGCTAGAGATAGGGGTTTCGGTGTCTTC.

The rearrangement joins TRBV18 to TRBJ2-1; TRBD1 might be the D (6 bases). The germline V gene has CDR1 KGHSH and CDR2 LQKENI. Between the trimmed V and J ends, which lost 6 bases and 5 bases, there was a span of 20 bases. CDR3 length: 16 residues. The CDR3 DNA reads as TGTGCCAGCTCCCGAACAGGGAAAGCGAGCGACAATGAGCAGTTCTTC. Translating gives CASSRTGKASDNEQFF.

V gene TRBV28 combines with J gene TRBJ2-3; 8 nucleotides align to TRBD1. The CDR3 runs 19 residues. V shed 4 bases, J shed 3 bases, and the junction held 18 bases outside the gene matches. Germline V lookup: CDR1 MDHEN, CDR2 SYDVKM. DNA for the CDR3: TGTGCCAGCAGTTCTACCTACCTACGGACAGGGCCGAGGACAGATACGCAGTATTTT. It translates to CASSSTYLRTGPRTDTQYF.

This clone was counted a single time. The chain is built from TRBV14 and TRBJ1-2; D remains ambiguous. The ends were cut back, 0 bases at V and 4 bases at J, with 9 bases in the middle. CDR1 is SGHDN and CDR2 is FVKESK in the germline V gene. The CDR3 is 14 residues long. The CDR3 DNA is TGTGCCAGCAGCCAAGACCACAGACCCTATGGCTACACCTTC. Protein: CASSQDHRPYGYTF. The whole variable domain, filled in from reference TRBV14 and TRBJ1-2, reads EAGVTQFPSHSVIEKGQTVTLRCDPISGHDNLYWYRRVMGKEIKFLLHFVKESKQDESGMPNNRFLAERTGGTYSTLKVQPAELEDSGVYFCASSQDHRPYGYTFGSGTRLTVV.

The genes are TRBV28 and TRBJ2-3; possible D gene TRBD1, 5 bases. The CDR3 has 14 amino acids. Trimming cost V 4 bases and J 6 bases, with 14 bases left between them. Germline lookup yields CDR1 MDHEN and CDR2 SYDVKM. CDR3 bases: TGTGCCAGCAGTTGGACACCCAGTCGGGATACGCAGTATTTT. This encodes CASSWTPSRDTQYF.

This chain joins TRBV7-9 and TRBJ1-4; 10 nucleotides agree with TRBD1. The CDR3 spans 17 residues. CDR1 and CDR2 from the germline V gene are SEHNR and FQNEAQ (reference sequence). V lost 2 bases and J lost 8; bases outside the gene matches: 11. CDR3: CASSLQRLRDRGEKLFF. As DNA, the CDR3 is TGTGCCAGCAGCTTACAGCGGCTCCGGGACAGGGGAGAAAAACTGTTTTTT.

The chain has TRBV28 and TRBJ1-3; D remains ambiguous. The germline V gene encodes CDR1 MDHEN and CDR2 SYDVKM. Trimming took 7 bases from V and 4 from J, leaving 8 bases between them. CDR3 size: 12 residues. CDR3: CASTSPGNTIYF. CDR3 DNA: TGTGCCAGCACTTCCCCGGGAAACACCATATATTTT.

The rearrangement links TRBV4-1 to TRBJ1-4; the match to TRBD1 covers 11 bases. CDR1 is MGHRA, CDR2 YSYEKL, per germline. V gave up 4 bases and J gave up 4 bases; unmatched junction bases: 5. This CDR3 contains 16 residues. CDR3 sequence: CASSLLGQGGNEKLFF. In DNA form, the CDR3 reads TGCGCCAGCAGCCTCCTGGGACAGGGGGGTAATGAAAAACTGTTTTTT.

V usage is TRBV7-9 and J usage is TRBJ2-1; 9 bases align to TRBD1. This CDR3 spans 18 amino acids. Germline CDR1 is SEHNR and CDR2 is FQNEAQ (reference sequence). Trimming cost V 5 bases and J 5 bases; bases outside gene matches: 16. CDR3: CASSPRTGEYLPNNEQFF. CDR3 coding DNA: TGTGCCAGCAGCCCGCGGACAGGGGAATACCTCCCGAACAATGAGCAGTTCTTC.

The chain joins TRBV7-2 to TRBJ1-1; D gene unclear. The CDR3 has 14 amino acids. V was trimmed by 4 bases and J by 2 bases, leaving 11 bases between them. Germline values: CDR1 SGHTA, CDR2 FQGNSA. The CDR3 DNA is TGTGCCAGCAGCTCCGCACCGGGTAACACTGAAGCTTTCTTT. Amino acid sequence: CASSSAPGNTEAFF.

The rearrangement links TRBV11-3 to TRBJ1-1; TRBD1 aligns across 11 bases. CDR3 length: 14 amino acids. The germline CDR1 and CDR2 sequences are SGHNT and YENEEA. V gave up 0 bases and J gave up 14 bases; unmatched junction bases: 8. This CDR3 is CASSLDVWTGGGFF. The DNA for the CDR3 is TGTGCCAGCAGCTTAGATGTGTGGACAGGGGGCGGCTTCTTT.

This clone was observed once. The V and J genes are TRBV11-2 and TRBJ2-1, with no clear D. The V gene's germline CDR1 is SGHAT and CDR2 FQNNGV. The CDR3 covers 14 residues. The V gene lost 3 bases and the J gene lost 0 bases, with 6 bases spanning the gap. The CDR3 DNA reads as TGTGCCAGCAGCTTGCGAAACTCCTACAATGAGCAGTTCTTC. Residues: CASSLRNSYNEQFF.

The chain uses TRBV5-1 and TRBJ1-6; D unresolved. Deletions cut 2 bases from V and 8 bases from J, with 11 bases between. This CDR3 comprises 14 residues. Germline-derived CDR1 and CDR2 are SGHRS and YFSETQ. The CDR3, as DNA: TGCGCCAGCAGCTTTTCCGGTGTGGATTCACCCCTCCACTTT. Encoded protein: CASSFSGVDSPLHF. Filled out from reference TRBV5-1 and TRBJ1-6, the complete variable domain reads KAGVTQTPRYLIKTRGQQVTLSCSPISGHRSVSWYQQTPGQGLQFLFEYFSETQRNKGNFPGRFSGRQFSNSRSEMNVSTLELGDSALYLCASSFSGVDSPLHFGNGTRLTVT.

The rearrangement uses TRBV28 and TRBJ1-2; D unclear. The length of the CDR3 is 13 residues. V dropped 2 bases and J dropped 5 bases, with 9 bases sitting between them. Germline V gene lookup returns CDR1 MDHEN and CDR2 SYDVKM. The CDR3, as DNA: TGTGCCAGCAGTTTACCCCGTTTGTATGGCTACACCTTC. It codes for CASSLPRLYGYTF.

The chain has TRBV9 and TRBJ1-1, with unresolved D. This CDR3 is built from 14 residues. The V gene's germline CDR1 is SGDLS and CDR2 YYNGEE. Trimming stripped 0 bases from V and 7 bases from J, with 13 bases between. The CDR3 DNA reads as TGTGCCAGCAGCGTAGTGATCGGGGATTATGAAGCTTTCTTT. Protein: CASSVVIGDYEAFF.

This clone was detected a few times. Different DNA sequences within this sample yield the same CDR3. The gene calls are TRBV9 and TRBJ2-3; 9 bases fit TRBD2. This CDR3 is built from 15 residues. V trimming: 1 base; J trimming: 2 bases; junction bases outside the gene matches: 2. Germline CDR1 is SGDLS and CDR2 is YYNGEE. The CDR3 here is CASSVTSGYTDTQYF. The CDR3, as DNA: TGTGCCAGCAGCGTAACTAGCGGGTACACAGATACGCAGTATTTT.

The V gene is TRBV20-1, the J gene TRBJ1-1; no clear D gene. V was shortened by 3 bases and J by 1 base, with 3 bases between the two germline ends. This CDR3 contains 11 residues. CDR1 is DFQATT and CDR2 is SNEGSKA in the germline V gene (reference sequence). The CDR3 here is CSASQNTEAFF. The CDR3 DNA reads as TGCAGTGCTAGTCAGAACACTGAAGCTTTCTTT.

This rearrangement joins TRBV7-3 to TRBJ1-5; tentative D call: TRBD1 (6 bases). The CDR3 has 13 amino acids. V lost 1 base and J 10 bases, leaving 11 bases between the germline ends. Germline CDR1 is SGHTA and CDR2 is FQGTGA. CDR3 coding DNA: TGTGCCAGCAGCTTAAATTTGGGACAACCCCAGCATTTT. Translating gives CASSLNLGQPQHF.

V gene TRBV6-5 combines with J gene TRBJ1-6; 8 bases fit TRBD1. The CDR3 spans 15 residues. The V and J ends lost 7 bases and 10 bases, in that order; junction bases with no gene match: 12. Germline CDR1 and CDR2: MNHEY and SVGAGI. The DNA for the CDR3 is TGTGCCAGCAATACCGGGACAGGTGCCGTCTCACCCCTCCACTTT. Translation: CASNTGTGAVSPLHF.

The rearrangement links TRBV19 to TRBJ1-2; weak D call: TRBD1 (6 bases). From germline, CDR1 is LNHDA and CDR2 SQIVND (reference sequence). This CDR3 comprises 13 residues. The V gene lost 7 bases and the J gene lost 4 bases, with 13 bases spanning the gap. Here the CDR3 reads CASMRTAGYGYTF. CDR3 coding DNA: TGTGCCAGTATGCGGACAGCAGGCTATGGCTACACCTTC.

A single count supports this clone. The genes are TRBV6-2 or TRBV6-3 and TRBJ2-7; 10 bases match TRBD2. Unmatched junction bases numbered 11, after V lost 6 bases and J lost 3 bases. Germline CDR1 reads MNHEY; CDR2 reads SVGEGT. This CDR3 region has 16 residues. The CDR3 here is CASSPTIAGGYYEQYF. The CDR3 DNA is TGTGCCAGCAGCCCTACCATAGCGGGAGGCTACTACGAGCAGTACTTC.

V is TRBV2 and J is TRBJ1-1, with D unclear. Per the germline V gene, CDR1 is SNHLY and CDR2 is FYNNEI. V lost 4 bases and J 6 bases, leaving 6 bases between the germline ends. The CDR3 totals 11 residues. The CDR3 spells CASSGLAEAFF. In DNA, the CDR3 is TGTGCCAGCAGTGGCTTAGCTGAAGCTTTCTTT.

This clone appeared many times. This chain joins TRBV6-1 and TRBJ2-7, with D perhaps TRBD1 (6 bases). V was pared by 1 base and J by 2 bases, with 12 bases between. This CDR3 contains 15 residues. The germline CDR1 and CDR2 sequences are MNHNS and SASEGT. In DNA form, the CDR3 reads TGTGCCAGCAGTGAAGAAGAAACAGGGCCCTACGAGCAGTACTTC. It codes for CASSEEETGPYEQYF.